This T cell receptor beta chain was identified during a study of cytomegalovirus exposure and HLA in healthy donors. Though nominally healthy at sampling, donors likely had unrecorded immune exposures. Concerning this clone: As yet, its antigen is unknown.

Trimming at V came to 0 bases and at J to 9 bases, leaving 8 bases not matched to a gene. Germline-derived CDR1 and CDR2 are SGHTA and FQGNSA. There are 16 residues in the CDR3. Primers included in the PCR were 60 Vbeta and 13 Jbeta primers. Profiled with immunoSEQ multiplex PCR; TCRdb holds only in-frame clones, not every one. The sample holds 60,000 or so clones, 75% seen once. Study observations and caveats: Despite most TCR sequences being rare, some public TCRs occurred in many donors. The classifier reportedly diagnosed cytomegalovirus status with high sensitivity and specificity.

The chain uses TRBV7-2 and TRBJ2-1, with TRBD2 identical over 10 bases. The sequence came from a woman in her thirties or forties in good health and CMV-seropositive. Sequencing was carried out using PBMCs. CDR3 amino acids: CASSLAPAGGPGEQFF. The CDR3 DNA sequence: TGTGCCAGCAGCTTAGCCCCAGCGGGGGGGCCGGGTGAGCAGTTCTTC.